This T cell receptor beta chain came from a study of CD8 T cells in ankylosing spondylitis (dated by TCRdb to about 2017). About the study as a whole: To find TCR variants linked to disease, the study profiled T cell receptor beta repertoires in ankylosing spondylitis patients and healthy donors. The full study cohort comprised 20 to 25 ankylosing spondylitis patients and roughly 110 healthy donors. Peripheral blood was sampled, and synovial fluid was additionally collected from ankylosing spondylitis patients.

Results the study describes overall, beyond this receptor: According to the report, matched synovial fluid samples from ankylosing spondylitis patients were significantly enriched for the disease-linked clones. A TCR beta motif of seven or eight highly homologous amino acid variants appeared characteristic of blood from ankylosing spondylitis patients. The disease-linked clones showed a CD8+ phenotype and occurred at relatively low frequencies in peripheral blood. Some of the motif variants had been reported before in the synovial fluid and blood of reactive arthritis patients, a finding that suggests common disease-initiation mechanisms.

Sequencer: Illumina HiSeq 2500. TCR beta libraries were prepared by quantitative 5'-RACE with molecular barcodes. For the original study's pipeline: To identify disease-linked TCR variants, a new computational method was used, one built on a probabilistic model of VDJ rearrangement. TCRdb reprocessed the public reads (quality trimming at Q25 with fastp, clone calling with MiXCR) and kept in-frame beta chains. Rows are unified per CDR3 protein, each entry keeping the most common DNA and genes. The authors' filters were not applied to this entry. The table for this sample lists about 750,000 distinct CDR3 sequences; 15% to 20% of them were counted only once. In total, the top ten clones hold around a fifth of the sample. As concerns this clonotype: The antigen it recognizes is unknown. Nothing much larger sits one base from this clone, and base qualities are not available.

Including cysteine and phenylalanine, the CDR3 has 15 amino acids. Just CDR3 DNA is preserved here, 45 bases in frame from base 1. CDR1 and CDR2 are read off the germline V gene as MNHEY and SVGEGT. The germline ends are 14 bases apart after V is trimmed by 6 bases and J by 2 bases. Recombination linked TRBV6-2 or TRBV6-3 to TRBJ2-1, with the D gene not confidently named. Sequencing was performed on blood, either unsorted or a sorted T cell fraction (not recorded which). The TCR comes from a male donor with ankylosing spondylitis. The nucleotides are TGTGCCAGCAGCTCCCCGGGCAGAGCCTACAATGAGCAGTTCTTC. This codes for CASSSPGRAYNEQFF.